This T cell receptor (beta chain) comes out of a study of Ad26.COV2.S vaccination and SARS-CoV-2 variants. Notes on the study in general: Substantial post-vaccination breadth of spike-specific CD8+ and CD4+ T cell responses was reported.

A note on this clone: Its cognate antigen is unknown.

Measured with immunoSEQ multiplex PCR; TCRdb has only the in-frame clones, and not every one. This sample carries about 350,000 clones, under 95% of them seen once, and the ten largest clones take roughly 3.9%. Source: peripheral blood, taken after recovery from COVID-19. This TCR came from a human donor who had recovered from COVID-19.

As DNA, the CDR3 is TGTGCCAGCAGCTCCGGGGGGCTCTACAATGAGCAGTTCTTC. Amino acids: CASSSGGLYNEQFF. V and J are TRBV5-4 and TRBJ2-1, with D perhaps matching TRBD2 (7 bases). V lost 3 bases to trimming and J lost 3 bases, with 10 bases between them. This CDR3 has 14 amino acids. Germline V CDR1 and CDR2: SGHNT, YYREEE (reference sequence).